Listed here are 6 T cell receptor beta chains from one sample, sequenced in a study of early T cells in non-severe SARS-CoV-2 infection. TCRdb reprocessed the 5' RACE reads with MiXCR, giving one entry per CDR3 protein. The sample has tens of thousands of distinct CDR3 sequences; 11% are singletons. The specimen was whole blood. All receptors derive from an adult who was a healthcare worker with PCR-confirmed SARS-CoV-2 infection or an uninfected control (not recorded which).

The sample holds many counts of this clonotype. The rearrangement links TRBV18 to TRBJ2-5, with TRBD2 matching over 7 bases. After removal of 6 bases from V and 0 bases from J, the junction contained 7 bases not matched to a gene. The CDR3 is made up of 15 amino acids. CDR1 KGHSH and CDR2 LQKENI come from the germline V gene. CDR3 sequence: CASSRNGGDQETQYF. The CDR3 nucleotides read TGTGCCAGCTCGCGTAATGGGGGGGACCAAGAGACCCAGTACTTC.

In its sample, this clonotype was seen a few times. V usage is TRBV29-1 and J usage is TRBJ1-2, with D possibly being TRBD1 (6 bases). This CDR3 region has 12 residues. Trimming took off 6 bases at V and 9 bases at J, with 17 bases between the two ends. Germline V gene sequence: CDR1 SQVTM, CDR2 ANQGSEA. CDR3 coding DNA: TGCAGCGTGGCCGGGACACGTAGGAGCTACACCTTC. Its translation is CSVAGTRRSYTF.

This clonotype was counted at least ten times. V and J are TRBV11-2 and TRBJ1-5, with 12 bases lining up with TRBD1. The germline V gene encodes CDR1 SGHAT and CDR2 FQNNGV. The CDR3 is made up of 19 amino acids. Losses at the gene ends were 4 bases for V and 0 bases for J; bases not matched to a gene: 10. Here the CDR3 reads CASSSQPGTGGNSNQPQHF. The CDR3 DNA sequence: TGTGCCAGCAGCTCCCAACCCGGGACAGGGGGCAATAGCAATCAGCCCCAGCATTTT.

The chain recombines TRBV20-1 with TRBJ1-2; D remains unclear. This CDR3 contains 12 residues. V was cut by 0 bases and J by 8 bases, with 10 bases left in between. Germline V CDR1 and CDR2: DFQATT, SNEGSKA (reference sequence). This chain's CDR3 is CSARDPQRGYTF. The CDR3 DNA reads TGCAGTGCTAGAGATCCACAGAGGGGCTACACCTTC.

This clonotype came up a few times. V usage is TRBV20-1 and J usage is TRBJ1-4; possibly TRBD1 for D (6 bases). The CDR3 totals 16 residues. Trimming left V 5 bases short and J 0 bases short, with 16 bases between. CDR1 and CDR2 (germline): DFQATT, SNEGSKA (reference sequence). The CDR3 reads CSASTGGPATNEKLFF. The CDR3 bases are TGCAGTGCTTCTACGGGGGGCCCTGCAACTAATGAAAAACTGTTTTTT.

This clonotype was found many times. The chain recombines TRBV7-9 with TRBJ2-3; no clear D. CDR3 size: 16 residues. Per the germline V gene, CDR1 is SEHNR and CDR2 is FQNEAQ (reference sequence). The V end lost 5 bases, the J end lost 2 bases, and 17 bases lay between the germline ends. This CDR3 reads CASSLGRLQPTDTQYF. DNA for the CDR3: TGTGCCAGCAGCCTAGGAAGACTGCAGCCCACAGATACGCAGTATTTT.